A selection of T cell receptor beta chains follows, all from one sample in a study of cytomegalovirus exposure and HLA in healthy donors. Clones were read by immunoSEQ multiplex PCR, and TCRdb kept only the in-frame ones, dropping some. This sample carries about 160,000 clones, about 90% of them seen once, and the ten largest clones take 5% to 7%. The sequenced sample consisted of PBMCs. The receptors come from a woman in her twenties or thirties in good health and CMV-seronegative. Both conserved end residues are part of each CDR3. A D gene is named only where the DNA matches it firmly.

TRBV5-1	TRBJ2-1	TRBD2	CASSLANTGGPENEQFF	TGCGCCAGCAGCTTGGCCAATACGGGAGGGCCGGAAAATGAGCAGTTCTTC
TRBV9	TRBJ2-1	TRBD1	CASSPGQGTNEQFF	TGTGCCAGCAGTCCGGGACAGGGTACTAATGAGCAGTTCTTC
TRBV28	TRBJ2-2	TRBD1	CASSSTGTGRDGELFF	TGTGCCAGCAGCTCCACCGGGACAGGGAGGGACGGGGAGCTGTTTTTT
TRBV18	TRBJ1-2	NA	CASSPPKRPQGNYGYTF	TGTGCCAGCTCACCACCCAAACGCCCCCAGGGGAACTATGGCTACACCTTC
TRBV19	TRBJ1-2	NA	CASRFNNYGYTF	TGTGCCAGTAGGTTCAATAACTATGGCTACACCTTC
TRBV11-1	TRBJ2-3	TRBD2	CASSASGGADTQYF	TGTGCCAGCAGCGCTAGCGGGGGGGCAGATACGCAGTATTTT
TRBV6-6	TRBJ1-2	TRBD1	CASSYSRDSSIAGYTF	TGTGCCAGCAGTTACTCTCGGGACAGCTCGATAGCGGGCTACACCTTC
TRBV28	TRBJ1-2	TRBD1	CASSRPGQGGGYGYTF	TGTGCCAGCAGTCGGCCGGGACAGGGAGGGGGATATGGCTACACCTTC
TRBV11-2	TRBJ2-1	TRBD1	CASSLDYSQGQVGNEQFF	TGTGCCAGCAGCTTAGACTACTCACAGGGACAGGTAGGGAATGAGCAGTTCTTC
TRBV9	TRBJ2-1	TRBD2	CASSVVTSGGNEQFF	TGTGCCAGCAGCGTAGTGACTAGCGGGGGCAATGAGCAGTTCTTC
TRBV4-1	TRBJ1-1	NA	CASSQAGTAMGTEAFF	TGCGCCAGCAGCCAAGCCGGGACCGCTATGGGAACTGAAGCTTTCTTT
TRBV5-1	TRBJ2-7	TRBD1	CASSSQGGYEQYF	TGCGCCAGCAGCTCACAGGGGGGTTACGAGCAGTACTTC
TRBV13	TRBJ2-3	NA	CASSLVPSSTDTQYF	TGTGCCAGCAGCTTAGTACCCAGTAGCACAGATACGCAGTATTTT
TRBV6-5	TRBJ1-2	NA	CASTQGNYGYTF	TGTGCCAGCACGCAAGGAAACTATGGCTACACCTTC
TRBV4-1	TRBJ1-5	NA	CASSPARQFNQPQHF	TGCGCCAGCAGCCCCGCGCGGCAATTCAATCAGCCCCAGCATTTT
TRBV25-1	TRBJ2-2	NA	CASSTRPGPQNTGELFF	TGTGCCAGCAGTACTCGCCCGGGACCCCAGAACACCGGGGAGCTGTTTTTT
TRBV6-1	TRBJ2-1	TRBD2	CASSNGLAGLGEQFF	TGTGCCAGCAGTAACGGACTAGCGGGACTTGGTGAGCAGTTCTTC
TRBV7-8	TRBJ2-5	NA	CASSLRQQETQYF	TGTGCCAGCAGCTTACGTCAGCAAGAGACCCAGTACTTC
TRBV13	TRBJ2-3	TRBD2	CASSPQGTSGIVGPQYF	TGTGCCAGCAGCCCCCAAGGGACTAGCGGGATCGTCGGTCCGCAGTATTTT